This TCR beta chain derives from a study of cytomegalovirus exposure and HLA in healthy donors. Germline V gene data show CDR1 as SGHVS and CDR2 as FQNEAQ. The CDR3 consists of 14 residues. Germline trimming cut 6 bases from V and 7 bases from J; bases unmatched to any gene: 8. The study ran its PCR with 60 Vbeta and 13 Jbeta primers. Repertoires were generated with immunoSEQ multiplex PCR, while TCRdb's copy carries only in-frame clones and drops some. The data hold more than 50,000 clones, with around 67% observed a single time. What was sequenced was PBMCs. The sequence derives from a woman in her forties or fifties in good health and CMV-seropositive. J is TRBJ2-7 and V is TRBV7-8; 11 bases agree with TRBD1. CDR3 protein: CASSNGTGGREQYF. The CDR3 DNA is TGTGCCAGCAGTAACGGGACAGGGGGAAGGGAGCAGTACTTC. The full variable domain, with the rest looked up from reference TRBV7-8 and TRBJ2-7, is GAGVSQSPRYKVAKRGQDVALRCDPISGHVSLFWYQQALGQGPEFLTYFQNEAQLDKSGLPSDRFFAERPEGSVSTLKIQRTQQEDSAVYLCASSNGTGGREQYFGPGTRLTVT.